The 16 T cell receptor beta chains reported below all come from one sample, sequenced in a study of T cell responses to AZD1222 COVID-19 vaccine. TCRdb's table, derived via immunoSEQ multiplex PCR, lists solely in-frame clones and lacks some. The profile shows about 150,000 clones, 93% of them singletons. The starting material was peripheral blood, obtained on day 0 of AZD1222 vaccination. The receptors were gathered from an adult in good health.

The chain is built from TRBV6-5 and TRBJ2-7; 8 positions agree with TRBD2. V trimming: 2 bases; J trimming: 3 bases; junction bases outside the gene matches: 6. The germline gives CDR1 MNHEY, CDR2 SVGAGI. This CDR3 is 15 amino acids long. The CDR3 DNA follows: TGTGCCAGCAGTTACGGGAGCGGGAGCTTCTACGAGCAGTACTTC. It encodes CASSYGSGSFYEQYF.

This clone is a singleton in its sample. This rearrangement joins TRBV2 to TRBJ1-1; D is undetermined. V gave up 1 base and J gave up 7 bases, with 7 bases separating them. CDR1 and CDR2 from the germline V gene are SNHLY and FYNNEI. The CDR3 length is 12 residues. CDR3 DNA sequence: TGTGCCAGCAGTGAAGTAGTTGGTGAAGCTTTCTTT. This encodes CASSEVVGEAFF.

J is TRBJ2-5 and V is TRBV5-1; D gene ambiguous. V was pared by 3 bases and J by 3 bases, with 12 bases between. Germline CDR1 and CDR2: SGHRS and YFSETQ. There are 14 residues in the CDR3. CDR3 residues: CASSSSGSKETQYF. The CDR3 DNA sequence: TGCGCCAGCAGCTCTTCGGGTTCTAAAGAGACCCAGTACTTC.

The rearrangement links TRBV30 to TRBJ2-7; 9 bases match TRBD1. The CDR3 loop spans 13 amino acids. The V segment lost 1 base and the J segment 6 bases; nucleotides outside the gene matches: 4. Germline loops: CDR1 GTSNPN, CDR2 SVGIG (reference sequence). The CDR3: CAWSERTGVEQYF. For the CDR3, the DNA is TGTGCCTGGAGTGAAAGGACAGGGGTCGAGCAGTACTTC.

CDR3 sequence reads: CASSLGQGGNEQFF. The CDR3 DNA reads as TGTGCCAGCAGTTTGGGGCAGGGGGGCAATGAGCAGTTCTTC. The chain recombines TRBV27 with TRBJ2-1; the D gene is possibly TRBD1 (7 bases). This CDR3 has 14 residues. CDR1 is MNHEY, CDR2 SMNVEV, per germline (reference sequence). The V end was cut by 3 bases, the J end by 6 bases, with 12 bases between.

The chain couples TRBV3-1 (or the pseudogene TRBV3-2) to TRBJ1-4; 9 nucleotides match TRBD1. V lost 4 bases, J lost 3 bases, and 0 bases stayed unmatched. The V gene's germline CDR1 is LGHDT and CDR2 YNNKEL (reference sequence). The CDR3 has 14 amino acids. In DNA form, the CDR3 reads TGTGCCAGCAGCCGGGACAGGGCTAATGAAAAACTGTTTTTT. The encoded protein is CASSRDRANEKLFF.

CDR3 residues: CASNREKETQYF. In DNA, the CDR3 is TGTGCCAGCAACAGAGAAAAAGAGACCCAGTACTTC. The V and J genes are TRBV6-5 and TRBJ2-5; D is uncertain. Trimming stripped 7 bases from V and 3 bases from J, with 9 bases between. The CDR3 length is 12 residues. Germline assignment: CDR1 MNHEY and CDR2 SVGAGI.

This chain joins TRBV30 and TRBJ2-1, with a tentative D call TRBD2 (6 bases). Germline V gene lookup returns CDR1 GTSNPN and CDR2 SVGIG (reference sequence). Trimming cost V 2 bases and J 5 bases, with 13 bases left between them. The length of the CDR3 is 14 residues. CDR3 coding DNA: TGTGCCTGGAGTTATCGGGAGCCCAACAATGAGCAGTTCTTC. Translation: CAWSYREPNNEQFF.

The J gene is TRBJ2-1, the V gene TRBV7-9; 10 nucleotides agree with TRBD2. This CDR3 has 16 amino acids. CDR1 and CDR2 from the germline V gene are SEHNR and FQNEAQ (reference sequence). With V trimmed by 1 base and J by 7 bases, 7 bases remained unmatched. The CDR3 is CASSLDLAGASNEQFF. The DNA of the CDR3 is TGTGCCAGCAGCTTAGATCTAGCGGGAGCGTCTAATGAGCAGTTCTTC. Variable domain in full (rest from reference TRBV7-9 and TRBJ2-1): DTGVSQNPRHKITKRGQNVTFRCDPISEHNRLYWYRQTLGQGPEFLTYFQNEAQLEKSRLLSDRFSAERPKGSFSTLEIQRTEQGDSAMYLCASSLDLAGASNEQFFGPGTRLTVL.

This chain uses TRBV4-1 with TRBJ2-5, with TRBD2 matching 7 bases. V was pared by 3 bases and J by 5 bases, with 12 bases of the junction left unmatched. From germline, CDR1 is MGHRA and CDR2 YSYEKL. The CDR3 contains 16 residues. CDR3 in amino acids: CASSQPPVGEGETQYF. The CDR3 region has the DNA TGCGCCAGCAGCCAGCCACCGGTGGGGGAGGGGGAGACCCAGTACTTC.

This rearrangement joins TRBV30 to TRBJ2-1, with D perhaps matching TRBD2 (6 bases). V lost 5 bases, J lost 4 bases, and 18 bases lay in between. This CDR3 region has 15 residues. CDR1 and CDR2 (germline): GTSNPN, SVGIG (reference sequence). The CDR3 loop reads CAWADRDFDYNEQFF. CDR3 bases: TGTGCCTGGGCCGACCGGGACTTCGATTACAATGAGCAGTTCTTC. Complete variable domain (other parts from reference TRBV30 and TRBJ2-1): SQTIHQWPATLVQPVGSPLSLECTVEGTSNPNLYWYRQAAGRGLQLLFYSVGIGQISSEVPQNLSASRPQDRQFILSSKKLLLSDSGFYLCAWADRDFDYNEQFFGPGTRLTVL.

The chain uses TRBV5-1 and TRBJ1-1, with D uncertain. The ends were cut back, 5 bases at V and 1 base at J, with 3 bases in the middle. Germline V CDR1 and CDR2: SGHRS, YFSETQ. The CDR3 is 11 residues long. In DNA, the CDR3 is TGCGCCAGCAGGACGAACACTGAAGCTTTCTTT. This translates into CASRTNTEAFF.

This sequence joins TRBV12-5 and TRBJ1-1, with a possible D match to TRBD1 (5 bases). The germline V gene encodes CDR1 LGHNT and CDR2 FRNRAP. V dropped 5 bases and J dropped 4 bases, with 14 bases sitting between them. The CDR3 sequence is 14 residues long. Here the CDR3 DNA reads TGTGCTAGTGGTACGGGACCGCGGGGCACTGAAGCTTTCTTT. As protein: CASGTGPRGTEAFF.

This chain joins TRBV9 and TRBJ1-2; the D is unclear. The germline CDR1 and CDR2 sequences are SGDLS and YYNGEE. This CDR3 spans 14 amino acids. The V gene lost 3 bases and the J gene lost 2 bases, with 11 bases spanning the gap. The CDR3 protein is CASSADGYNYGYTF. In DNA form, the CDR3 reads TGTGCCAGCAGCGCGGATGGATACAACTATGGCTACACCTTC.

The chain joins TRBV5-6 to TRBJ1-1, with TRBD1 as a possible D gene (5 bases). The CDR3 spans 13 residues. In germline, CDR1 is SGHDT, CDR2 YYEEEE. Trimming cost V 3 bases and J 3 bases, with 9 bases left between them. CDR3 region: CASSSGPHTEAFF. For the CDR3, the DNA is TGTGCCAGCAGCTCGGGGCCCCACACTGAAGCTTTCTTT.

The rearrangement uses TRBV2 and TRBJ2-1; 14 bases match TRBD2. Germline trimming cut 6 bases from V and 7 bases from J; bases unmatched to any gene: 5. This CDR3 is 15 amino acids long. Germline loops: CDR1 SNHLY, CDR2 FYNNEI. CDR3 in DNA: TGTGCCAGCAGGGGGACTAGCGGGAGAGGTAATGAGCAGTTCTTC. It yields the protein CASRGTSGRGNEQFF.